This T cell receptor beta chain was captured by sequencing in a study of T cell responses to AZD1222 COVID-19 vaccine. Sequencing used immunoSEQ multiplex PCR; TCRdb keeps in-frame clones, though not all of them. The sample has 95,000 to 150,000 clones, about 85% seen once. The sample here was peripheral blood, taken on day 0 of AZD1222 vaccination. This receptor was identified in an adult in good health.

The CDR3, as DNA: TGTGCCAGTAGTATAGTTTCTCCAGGGAACACCGGGGAGCTGTTTTTT. Translating gives CASSIVSPGNTGELFF. The chain couples TRBV19 to TRBJ2-2; no firm D call. V was cut by 1 base and J by 1 base, with 10 bases left in between. CDR3 length: 16 residues. Looked up from germline, CDR1 is LNHDA and CDR2 is SQIVND (reference sequence). The full variable domain, in which reference TRBV19 and TRBJ2-2 provide the parts outside the CDR3, is DGGITQSPKYLFRKEGQNVTLSCEQNLNHDAMYWYRQDPGQGLRLIYYSQIVNDFQKGDIAEGYSVSREKKESFPLTVTSAQKNPTAFYLCASSIVSPGNTGELFFGEGSRLTVL.